One sample yielded the 6 T cell receptor beta chains listed below, sequenced in a study of CXCR3-negative and CXCR3-positive naive CD8 T cells. The TRB cDNA libraries were prepared by 5' RACE with UMI labels. TCRdb re-called the 5' RACE reads and shows each CDR3 protein once, DNA omitted. The repertoire table contains about 120,000 distinct CDR3 sequences. Sequenced: naive CXCR3- CD8+ T cells from blood. This sample's subset: CD45RO-CCR7+CD27+CD95- naive CD8+ T cells lacking CXCR3 (TNR3-). The source is a human donor in good health. Some clones in this sample may be carry-over from other donors' samples.

The rearrangement uses TRBV6-5 and TRBJ1-1; checking the TCRdb D call of TRBD1 is not possible without DNA. Germline lookup yields CDR1 MNHEY and CDR2 SVGAGI. CDR3 length: 14 residues. This CDR3 reads CASSYWQGVTEAFF.

The chain is built from TRBV5-1 and TRBJ1-1; TCRdb outputs TRBD1, but without DNA this stays unchecked. The CDR3 totals 13 residues. In germline, CDR1 is SGHRS, CDR2 YFSETQ. CDR3 sequence: CASSLPGNPEAFF.

The CDR3 loop is CSASSGYTYEQYF. V usage is TRBV20-1 and J usage is TRBJ2-7; the TCRdb call, TRBD2, lacks DNA for checking. Germline CDR1 DFQATT, CDR2 SNEGSKA (reference sequence). This CDR3 contains 13 residues.

The gene calls are TRBV28 and TRBJ2-7. The CDR3 is made up of 12 amino acids. Germline CDR1 and CDR2: MDHEN and SYDVKM. This CDR3 reads CASPTDGNEQYF.

The gene calls are TRBV7-3 and TRBJ2-4; TCRdb picks TRBD2, but there is no DNA to check that call. Germline CDR1 reads SGHTA; CDR2 reads FQGTGA. The CDR3 sequence is 17 residues long. CDR3: CASSLLGGAGAKNIQYF.

The V call is TRBV24-1, the J call TRBJ2-1. Germline assignment: CDR1 KGHDR and CDR2 SFDVKD. The CDR3 contains 14 residues. The CDR3 here is CATSDLTWKNEQFF.